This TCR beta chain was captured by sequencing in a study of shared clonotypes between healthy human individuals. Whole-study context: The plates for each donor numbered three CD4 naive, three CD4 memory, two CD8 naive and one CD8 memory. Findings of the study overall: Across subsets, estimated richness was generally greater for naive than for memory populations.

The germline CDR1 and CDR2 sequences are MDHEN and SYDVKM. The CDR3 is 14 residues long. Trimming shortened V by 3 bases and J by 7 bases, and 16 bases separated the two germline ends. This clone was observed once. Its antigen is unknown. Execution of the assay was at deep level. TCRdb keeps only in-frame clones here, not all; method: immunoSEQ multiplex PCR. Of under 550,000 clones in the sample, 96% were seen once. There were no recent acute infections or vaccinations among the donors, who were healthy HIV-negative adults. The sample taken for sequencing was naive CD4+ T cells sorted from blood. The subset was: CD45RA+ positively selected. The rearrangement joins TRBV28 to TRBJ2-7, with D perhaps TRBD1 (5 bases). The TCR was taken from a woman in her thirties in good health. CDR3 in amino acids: CASSFVDSLGEQYF. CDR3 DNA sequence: TGTGCCAGCAGTTTTGTTGACAGCCTAGGGGAGCAGTACTTC.